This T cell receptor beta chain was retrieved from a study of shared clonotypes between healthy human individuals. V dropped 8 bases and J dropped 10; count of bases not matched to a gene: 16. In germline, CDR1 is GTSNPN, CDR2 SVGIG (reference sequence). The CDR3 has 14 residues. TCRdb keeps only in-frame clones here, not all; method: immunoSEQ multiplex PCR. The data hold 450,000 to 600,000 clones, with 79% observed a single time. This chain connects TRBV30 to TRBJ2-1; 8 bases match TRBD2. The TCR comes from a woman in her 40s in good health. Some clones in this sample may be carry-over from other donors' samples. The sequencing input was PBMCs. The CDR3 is CASTWSGSIFEQFF. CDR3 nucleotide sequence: TGTGCCAGTACTTGGAGCGGGAGCATCTTCGAGCAGTTCTTC.